This TCR beta chain was sequenced during a study of blood T cell repertoires in COVID-19. In the study overall: Samples representing acute and convalescent COVID-19 were sourced from the United States, Italy and Spain. PBMCs, B-cell-depleted T cells, or T cells provided the cDNA or gDNA that made up the material.

Original handling: It was from reference gene primer amplification that nucleated cell counts were estimated. Produced via immunoSEQ multiplex PCR; TCRdb's table is partial and in-frame only. The V and J calls and clone size are taken from that table; D and trimming were inferred from the DNA. The table records fewer than 250,000 clones, roughly 90% of them present only once. Per germline, CDR1 ENHRY and CDR2 SYGVKD. V dropped 2 bases and J dropped 10; count of bases not matched to a gene: 7. The CDR3 covers 15 residues. The chain uses TRBV10-3 and TRBJ2-1, with 11 positions matching TRBD2. The sequenced sample consisted of peripheral blood. The source of this sequence is a man aged 65-85 years with acute or convalescent COVID-19. The CDR3 protein is CAISEGSGRAGEQFF. CDR3 nucleotide sequence: TGTGCCATCAGTGAGGGTAGCGGGAGGGCCGGAGAGCAGTTCTTC.